This T cell receptor (beta chain) was captured by sequencing in a study of regulatory T cells in long-lasting Graves disease. Notes on the study in general: It was possible that the small sample size reduced accuracy. The number of shared public clonotypes was higher in persistent patients (approximately 2,600) than new patients (more than 850).

The V gene end was trimmed by 4 bases and the J gene end by 5 bases; junction bases not matched to a gene: 8. The CDR3 is made up of 16 amino acids. The germline V gene has CDR1 MNHEY and CDR2 SMNVEV (reference sequence). As for this clonotype: Its cognate antigen is unknown.

The time point denotes: newly diagnosed GD, antithyroid drugs for less than 3 months. Making the TCR library involved RNA that had been extracted from PBMCs. Researchers made TCR beta libraries by using iRepertoire HTBI primers and running Arm-PCR on CDR3 regions. MiXCR, run by TCRdb on the multiplex PCR reads, gives a single entry per CDR3 protein. The table has fewer than 650,000 distinct CDR3 sequences, approximately 15% seen once. A further study also used this sample, focusing on T cells in Graves' hyperthyroidism and ophthalmopathy. That source reports: The HTBI primer set drove a first-round RT-PCR of the TCR CDR3. Separating ophthalmopathy from stable hyperthyroidism was achieved by a 13 V-J model.

The sequenced sample was peripheral blood mononuclear cells (PBMCs), obtained at new diagnosis, from a patient treated with antithyroid drugs. The rearrangement links TRBV27 to TRBJ2-1; the match to TRBD2 covers 10 bases. This receptor was identified in a woman aged 25 to 39 with Graves disease. CDR3 protein: CASSSQAAGGDNEQFF. CDR3 nucleotides: TGTGCCAGCAGTTCACAAGCAGCGGGAGGGGACAATGAGCAGTTCTTC.